This T cell receptor beta chain was recovered during a study of cytomegalovirus exposure and HLA in healthy donors (dated by TCRdb to 2015 to 2018). About the investigation overall: An earlier analysis of several hundred of the donors reported 276 Gb of sequence data and around 110 million unique TCR beta sequences obtained from about 179 million T cells. Around 330 gigabases of sequencing data and around 80 million unique TCR sequences made up an early release that covered nearly 650 HLA-typed donors. Of the approximately 400 genotyped donors, roughly 76% were placed in the genetic ancestry cluster associated with self-reported Caucasian donors. The aim of the study was to test whether cataloging public T cell receptors could identify signatures of past pathogen exposure. The study used immunosequencing to profile the T cell repertoires of about 670 subjects and linked those repertoires to cytomegalovirus serostatus. Besides the first cohort of 500 to 700 subjects, a separate validation cohort made up of roughly 120 different subjects was used. High-throughput TCR immunosequencing, statistical association of individual TCRs with disease status, and machine learning were combined to predict cytomegalovirus infection status. To study patterns of TCR occurrence, a later analysis re-analyzed previously published TCR beta repertoires from several hundred donors and added high-resolution HLA genotyping. Rather than drawing on any new phenotypic data, the later analysis identified candidate immune exposures from TCR beta sequences and the way those sequences occurred across donors. An earlier analysis of 587 of the donors used high-throughput TCR beta sequencing to judge whether each TCR beta V gene segment behaved as functional or pseudogenic. Donor age, sex, ethnicity and CMV serostatus were compiled together with the repertoire data. In a later genetic analysis, genome-wide SNP genotypes for about three fifths of the roughly 670 donors were used, and that subset was treated as a discovery cohort. Every discovery cohort repertoire had been produced on one sequencing platform. HLA typing included class I and class II loci at four-digit resolution. The number of donors typed differed by locus, with about 629-630 for A, B, C, DRB1 and DQB1, roughly 520 for DQA1, approximately 570 for DPA1, and about 450 for DPB1. Several DR-DQ haplotypes were handled as single units for association and clustering because linkage in the cohort was strong. Among over 350 genotyped donors of the cohort, an average of around 240,000 unique TCR beta nucleotide sequences were sequenced per donor, roughly 20% of them non-productive. Here is what the overall study found, with its caveats: Because HLA typing was unavailable for some donors at each locus, only the typed subset was used in association tests. In a later analysis, most CMV-associated TCR beta chains were found to appear HLA-restricted, with HLA associations seemingly driven largely by CMV exposure. In vitro tests confirmed that a few of the cytomegalovirus-associated TCR beta chains recognize cytomegalovirus antigens. Assigning TCR associations to individual alleles was difficult when HLA alleles, especially DR and DQ, strongly co-occurred. In a later analysis, the rate of TCR association differed among HLA loci, with DRB1 alleles having the most associated TCRs and HLA-C alleles having the fewest. A later genetic analysis reported fewer N-insertions in productive TCRs among donors in an Asian-associated ancestry cluster than the approximately 670-donor mean. The cohort was sequenced for TCR beta chains only, and without alpha or paired-chain data the features that could be detected were limited. In a later analysis, several top co-occurrence clusters were reported to appear linked to parvovirus B19, influenza, CMV and Epstein-Barr virus. The classifier was reported to diagnose cytomegalovirus status with high specificity and sensitivity in both the original and validation cohorts. An association between a missense DCLRE1C variant and V-gene and J-gene trimming of TCR beta chains was found in a later genetic analysis and replicated in an independent cohort. For the cohort, immune exposure information was limited to CMV serostatus. In the study, 164 TCR beta chains were listed as associated with cytomegalovirus. About 17 rarely observed V segments, including chromosome 9 orphons, were excluded from the earlier analysis of some 590 of the donors because counts were too low. It was suggested by the authors that the approach could potentially be generalized to other disease states and immunological phenotypes. A cluster of highly shared sequence variants was judged likely to be a technical artifact of the sequencing pipeline. Correlated functional status among segregating V segments might be attributable to linkage disequilibrium, but an unknown experimental factor could not be ruled out. Compared with equally common non-associated chains, HLA-associated TCR beta chains in a later analysis were more clonally expanded and had lower generation probabilities. The 87-base-pair reads could not distinguish some IMGT-functional V segments, including TRBV6-2 and TRBV6-3, so those segments were excluded. Roughly uniform sequencing depth across donors was assumed in presence/absence analyses, although this assumption may not hold. In a later analysis, some 18,000 TCR beta sequences were associated with specific HLA alleles at a false discovery rate of 0.05. While some public TCRs were present in many individuals, most TCR sequences turned up only very rarely across donors. A further reported finding was that TCR beta sequences accurately predicted the HLA-A and HLA-B alleles for most subjects in the first cohort. Broadly in line with IMGT annotations, most TCR beta V segments showed up in productive rearrangements about 90% or about 30% of the time in an earlier analysis of several hundred of the donors.

In total, more than 500 healthy bone marrow donors made up the cohort. At the time of sampling, every cohort member was nominally healthy, though immune exposures that went unrecorded were likely present. The donor was CMV seropositive and was included in the group of approximately 310 seropositive cohort members. Each donor provided a peripheral blood sample, and peripheral blood mononuclear cells were used for TCR beta sequencing. Genomic DNA extraction from the blood cell samples was performed with the Qiagen DNeasy Blood Extraction Kit. According to the germline V gene, CDR1 reads KGHSH and CDR2 reads LQKENI. The CDR3, cysteine through phenylalanine, is 15 amino acids long. The CDR3 DNA has 45 bases and is translated from base 1. V ends up 3 bases short and J 8 bases short, with an unmatched junction base count of 9. A note on this clone: The antigen it recognizes is unknown. Per-base quality was not reported, and no clone a single base away is much larger than it.

The library relied on the immunoSEQ multiplex PCR assay. For the multiplex PCR, a mixture combining 60 forward primers for TCR Vbeta segments and 13 reverse primers for TCR Jbeta segments was used. The CDR3 region of rearranged TCR beta genes was amplified from genomic DNA with a multiplex PCR assay. The amplified TCR beta libraries were sequenced on the Illumina HiSeq System as 87-base-pair reads. Per the source publication's procedure: In a later analysis, tens of millions of unique TCR beta chains were counted across the 650 to 700 repertoires, and about 10 million of these chains were shared by at least two donors. Raw reads were error-corrected and collapsed into unique sequences by a nearest-neighbor algorithm in which closely related sequences were merged to remove PCR and sequencing errors. Alignment of CDR3 sequences to IMGT reference sequences was used to assign V, D and J gene segments. Each retained sequence needed at least a six-nucleotide match to both a V gene segment and a J gene segment. Rearrangements were called productive when the CDR3 lacked stop codons and stayed in frame with V and J; all others were non-productive. CDR3 was defined by IMGT convention, running from the second conserved V-encoded cysteine to the conserved J-encoded phenylalanine. The earlier analysis of around 640 of the donors excluded sequences that lacked an unambiguous match to a single V gene segment. An earlier analysis of some 610 of the donors called V segments functional above 56.7% productive rearrangements and segregating when the between-donor standard deviation exceeded 5%. A statistical classification framework was built for diagnosing cytomegalovirus status from the catalog of TCR beta chain sequences. In a later analysis, TCR nucleotide sequences were compared against IMGT/GENE-DB human TR gene sequences so that V and J genes could be assigned. The TCRdist pipeline was used in a later analysis to assign CDR3 sequences and most-parsimonious VDJ recombination scenarios. A later analysis defined each TCR beta chain by its CDR3 amino acid sequence plus V-gene family, and excluded reads lacking a unique V-gene family. As a way to deal with suspected cross-contamination and a sequencing artifact, a later analysis dropped nearly 600 nucleotide sequences that were highly shared and had low generation probability. In a later analysis, a clonal expansion index for each public chain was calculated from normalized within-repertoire ranks of inferred template counts. In a later analysis, generation probabilities were computed using a VDJ recombination model fitted to out-of-frame rearrangements, and the results were checked against IGoR. In a later analysis, TCR-TCR, TCR-HLA and TCR-CMV co-occurrence was scored with hypergeometric tests, and a repertoire-size bias correction was applied to TCR pairs. In a later analysis, false discovery rates were estimated by permuting HLA or CMV assignments 20 times. In a later analysis, co-occurring TCRs were grouped using DBSCAN, and TCRdist sequence similarity was added for clustering within HLA-allele-positive subsets. For co-occurrence clustering, repertoires with fewer than 30,000 or more than 120,000 public chains were excluded, along with about five repertoires with anomalous nucleotide sharing. What TCRdb holds here is the immuneACCESS table cut down to in-frame rearrangements. Part of the clones is not present; checked against another copy, under half of the missing clones reflect an unresolved V gene, and the others are unexplained. D and trimming were read from the DNA, whereas the V and J calls and clone size are those reported in that table. The sample records some 140,000 clones, 80% of which are singletons. 13% of the sample lies in the top ten.

Here the chain combines TRBV18 and TRBJ2-1; 8 of the junction bases match TRBD1. The sequencing input was PBMCs. The receptor's source is a man between 25 and 39 years old in good health and CMV-seropositive. The DNA sequence is given as TGTGCCAGCTCACCCTGGACAGGGATAAGGGATGAGCAGTTCTTC. The translation is CASSPWTGIRDEQFF.